These 13 T cell receptor beta chains share one sample of origin, sequenced in a study of spatial heterogeneity in lung cancer. TCRdb ran MiXCR on the 5' RACE reads and lists one entry per CDR3 protein. The repertoire includes 5,600 or so distinct CDR3 sequences, around 4.9% of them detected once, and approximately 23% sits in the top ten. Points from the study as a whole: Tumors with more nonsynonymous mutations had more expanded intratumoral alpha and beta TCRs.

Time point indicated: sample taken at primary tumor resection. The antigens these receptors bind are not known. Sequencing was performed on lung tumor tissue, taken at surgery. These receptors were taken from a male donor with early-stage non-small cell lung cancer.

In this sample, this clonotype is medium-sized. The rearrangement links TRBV12-3 or TRBV12-4 to TRBJ1-2; no clear D gene. CDR3 size: 15 residues. Trimming stripped 6 bases from V and 4 bases from J, with 18 bases between. The CDR3 sequence is CASSPLVDPLYGYTF. As DNA, the CDR3 is TGTGCCAGCAGCCCCTTGGTTGACCCACTCTATGGCTACACCTTC.

This clonotype was recorded a few times. This CDR3 fails to terminate in the conserved phenylalanine or tryptophan, so it likely reflects a read error. The limits of the CDR3 on the DNA are not certain, so only TCRdb's listed CDR3 is given. The rearrangement links TRBV27 to TRBJ2-1; TRBD1 reflects the table's D call only, with no check against the DNA. The CDR3 is 15 residues long, counting both termini. Germline lookup yields CDR1 MNHEY and CDR2 SMNVEV (reference sequence). The CDR3 spells CASSLSGAGEQFFGP.

This clonotype showed up many times. The chain employs TRBV2 and TRBJ2-5; 10 bases match TRBD1. The V and J ends lost 6 bases and 5 bases, in that order; junction bases with no gene match: 6. The germline CDR1 and CDR2 sequences are SNHLY and FYNNEI. This CDR3 has 14 residues. CDR3: CASRRTGGDETQYF. As DNA, the CDR3 is TGTGCCAGCAGGAGGACAGGGGGGGATGAGACCCAGTACTTC.

By share, this clonotype counts as medium-sized. The chain recombines TRBV28 with TRBJ1-5, with D hard to call. The germline V gene has CDR1 MDHEN and CDR2 SYDVKM. The CDR3 has 14 residues. The ends were cut back, 3 bases at V and 0 bases at J, with 6 bases in the middle. DNA of the CDR3: TGTGCCAGCAGTTTGGGGAATAGCAATCAGCCCCAGCATTTT. Translated: CASSLGNSNQPQHF.

This clonotype is classed as medium-sized. V and J are TRBV6-1 and TRBJ1-1, with 7 nucleotides matching TRBD1. CDR3 length equals 14 residues. Germline-derived CDR1 and CDR2 are MNHNS and SASEGT. After removal of 0 bases from V and 7 bases from J, the junction contained 5 bases not matched to a gene. For the CDR3, the DNA is TGTGCCAGCAGTGAAGCGCAGGGGGTTAGTGAAGCTTTCTTT. This sequence encodes CASSEAQGVSEAFF.

This clonotype has ten or more counts. The gene calls are TRBV4-3 and TRBJ2-7; TRBD2 aligns across 7 bases. This CDR3 spans 14 amino acids. V lost 4 bases to trimming and J lost 4 bases; unmatched junction nucleotides: 7. CDR1 is LGHNA, CDR2 YSLEER, per germline. CDR3 protein: CASSPQLAWYEQYF. The CDR3, as DNA: TGCGCCAGCAGCCCCCAACTAGCGTGGTACGAGCAGTACTTC.

In its sample, this clonotype is medium-sized. This rearrangement joins TRBV5-6 to TRBJ2-4, with a weak D call TRBD1 (6 bases). V lost 5 bases, J lost 2 bases, and 11 bases lay in between. Germline lookup yields CDR1 SGHDT and CDR2 YYEEEE. The CDR3 extends over 14 amino acids. The CDR3 spells CASSHRATKNIQYF. The CDR3 nucleotides are TGTGCCAGCAGTCACAGGGCAACCAAAAACATTCAGTACTTC.

This clonotype has a count of ten or more. This chain joins TRBV11-2 and TRBJ1-2; perhaps TRBD1 as D (5 bases). Germline V lookup: CDR1 SGHAT, CDR2 FQNNGV. The ends were cut back, 2 bases at V and 8 bases at J, with 12 bases in the middle. This CDR3 comprises 13 residues. The CDR3 protein is CASSLNGGRGYTF. DNA of the CDR3: TGTGCCAGCAGCTTAAACGGGGGAAGGGGCTACACCTTC. Together with reference TRBV11-2 and TRBJ1-2, the CDR3 gives the full variable domain: EAGVAQSPRYKIIEKRQSVAFWCNPISGHATLYWYQQILGQGPKLLIQFQNNGVVDDSQLPKDRFSAERLKGVDSTLKIQPAKLEDSAVYLCASSLNGGRGYTFGSGTRLTVV.

Many counts were recorded for this clonotype. V gene TRBV4-1 combines with J gene TRBJ2-1; the match to TRBD1 covers 9 bases. With V trimmed by 5 bases and J by 5 bases, 4 bases remained unmatched. The germline gives CDR1 MGHRA, CDR2 YSYEKL. This CDR3 comprises 14 residues. In DNA, the CDR3 is TGCGCCAGCAGCACCGGGACAGGGAACAATGAGCAGTTCTTC. Encoded protein: CASSTGTGNNEQFF.

Within the sample, this clonotype is large (0.1 to 1%). This chain links TRBV29-1 with TRBJ2-2; 8 bases fit TRBD1. This CDR3 spans 15 amino acids. Germline assignment: CDR1 SQVTM and CDR2 ANQGSEA. Trimming at V came to 3 bases and at J to 4 bases, leaving 7 bases not matched to a gene. The CDR3 loop is CSVEPGQGGTGELFF. Here the CDR3 DNA reads TGCAGCGTTGAGCCCGGACAGGGAGGCACCGGGGAGCTGTTTTTT.

This clonotype is deemed medium-sized. The V gene is TRBV7-9, the J gene TRBJ2-3, with D maybe TRBD1 (6 bases). The germline V gene encodes CDR1 SEHNR and CDR2 FQNEAQ (reference sequence). V lost 5 bases and J lost 2, with 17 bases in between. The CDR3 sequence is 16 residues long. CDR3 protein: CASSLHQGGDTDTQYF. CDR3 nucleotides: TGTGCCAGCAGCCTACACCAAGGGGGAGACACAGATACGCAGTATTTT.

This chain connects TRBV12-3 or TRBV12-4 to TRBJ2-1, with D unclear. Trimming left V 1 base short and J 0 bases short, with 7 bases between. The CDR3 contains 15 residues. CDR3 sequence (DNA): TGTGCCAGCAGTTTAGGGCATGCCTCCTACAATGAGCAGTTCTTC. Its protein product is CASSLGHASYNEQFF.

This clonotype was detected ten times or more. The chain uses TRBV6-5 and TRBJ2-3, with D tentatively TRBD1 (5 bases). The CDR3 consists of 16 residues. Trimming shortened V by 0 bases and J by 3 bases, and 13 bases separated the two germline ends. CDR1 MNHEY and CDR2 SVGAGI come from the germline V gene. CDR3 in DNA: TGTGCCAGCAGTTACTCATCCAGGGTGAGGACAGATACGCAGTATTTT. It specifies CASSYSSRVRTDTQYF.